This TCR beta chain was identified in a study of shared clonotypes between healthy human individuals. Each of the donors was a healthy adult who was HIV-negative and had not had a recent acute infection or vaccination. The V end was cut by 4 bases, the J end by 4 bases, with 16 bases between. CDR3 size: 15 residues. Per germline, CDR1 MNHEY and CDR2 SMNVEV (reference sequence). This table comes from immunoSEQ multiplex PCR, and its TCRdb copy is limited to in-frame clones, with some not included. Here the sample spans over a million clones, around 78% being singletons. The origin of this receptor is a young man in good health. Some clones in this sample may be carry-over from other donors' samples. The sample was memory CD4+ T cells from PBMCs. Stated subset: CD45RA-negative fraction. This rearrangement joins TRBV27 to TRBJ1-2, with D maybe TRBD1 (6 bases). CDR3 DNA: TGTGCCAGCAGTTCCGAGGGGGGGCGGCTCTATGGCTACACCTTC. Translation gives CASSSEGGRLYGYTF.